This T cell receptor (beta chain) was profiled in a study of T cell responses to AZD1222 COVID-19 vaccine. Study-level points and caveats: Females made up more of the donors, who were largely white British, and clonal diversity may have come out too low. Repertoire sampling happened only post peak T cell response. Among AZD1222 vaccinees, only five to seven were seropositive at baseline. Spike was spanned by vaccine-associated CD4 TCRs, which were dominant at 160-218 and 743-854.

From germline, CDR1 is SGHNT and CDR2 YYREEE (reference sequence). V shed 4 bases, J shed 9 bases, and the junction held 19 bases outside the gene matches. The CDR3 is 17 amino acids. TCRdb's table, derived via immunoSEQ multiplex PCR, lists solely in-frame clones and lacks some. The sample records 150,000 to 200,000 clones, approximately 94% being singletons. Notes on this clone: What it binds is not known.

The TCR originated in an adult in good health. V and J are TRBV5-4 and TRBJ2-3; 8 bases fit TRBD2. Material: peripheral blood, obtained on day 0 of AZD1222 vaccination. The DNA for the CDR3 is TGTGCCAGCAGCCCACCGGCTAGCGGCCGGGGGGGACGAACGCAGTATTTT. Its protein product is CASSPPASGRGGRTQYF.